The 14 T cell receptor beta chains given below trace back to one sample, sequenced in a study of circulating tumor DNA in untreated peripheral T-cell lymphoma. Profiled with immunoSEQ multiplex PCR; TCRdb holds only in-frame clones, not every one. The data hold some 10,000 clones, with under 80% observed a single time. Sample: tumor tissue. The source is a human donor with peripheral T-cell lymphoma.

The rearrangement links TRBV28 to TRBJ2-6; 8 bases are a match to TRBD1. The CDR3 runs to 17 residues. Trimming at V came to 7 bases and at J to 0 bases, leaving 8 bases not matched to a gene. Germline assignment: CDR1 MDHEN and CDR2 SYDVKM. In DNA, the CDR3 is TGTGCCAGCACCGTCGGACAGGGTTACTCTGGGGCCAACGTCCTGACTTTC. This gives the protein CASTVGQGYSGANVLTF.

Within the sample, this clone is medium-sized. The chain employs TRBV6-8 and TRBJ2-6; possibly TRBD1 for D (6 bases). This CDR3 comprises 17 residues. The germline V gene has CDR1 MNHGY and CDR2 SAAAGT. Trimming left V 5 bases short and J 0 bases short, with 14 bases between. The CDR3, as DNA: TGTGCCAGCAGTCGGACAGTAGCGTCCTCTGGGGCCAACGTCCTGACTTTC. Its protein product is CASSRTVASSGANVLTF.

The genes are TRBV1 and TRBJ2-7. TRBV1 is termed a pseudogene. The CDR3 totals 17 residues. DNA of the CDR3: TGCGCCAGCAGCCAAACCCCCTTTCGGCAGGGGGGGTACGAGCAGTACTTC. Protein sequence: CASSQTPFRQGGYEQYF.

This chain uses TRBV11-3 with TRBJ1-1; 7 nucleotides match TRBD1. This CDR3 has 17 residues. The trim removed 3 bases at V and 1 base at J, leaving 11 bases unmatched. Germline V lookup: CDR1 SGHNT, CDR2 YENEEA. The CDR3 DNA is TGTGCCAGCAGCTTTCTTAAGACAGGGCCCTGGAACACTGAAGCTTTCTTT. As protein: CASSFLKTGPWNTEAFF.

The chain couples TRBV18 to TRBJ1-5; 7 bases map to TRBD1. Germline V gene lookup returns CDR1 KGHSH and CDR2 LQKENI. The CDR3 has 16 amino acids. The trim removed 4 bases at V and 0 bases at J, leaving 6 bases unmatched. CDR3 coding DNA: TGTGCCAGCTCACGAGGACAGGTTATTAGCAATCAGCCCCAGCATTTT. This encodes CASSRGQVISNQPQHF. Looking up the rest from reference TRBV18 and TRBJ1-5 gives the full variable domain: NAGVMQNPRHLVRRRGQEARLRCSPMKGHSHVYWYRQLPEEGLKFMVYLQKENIIDESGMPKERFSAEFPKEGPSILRIQQVVRGDSAAYFCASSRGQVISNQPQHFGDGTRLSIL.

This chain joins TRBV19 and TRBJ2-3; unclear D gene. The V end was cut by 6 bases, the J end by 5 bases, with 15 bases between. Per germline, CDR1 LNHDA and CDR2 SQIVND (reference sequence). The CDR3 has 14 residues. DNA of the CDR3: TGTGCCAGTAGCCCCCAGCCGAGGAGAGATACGCAGTATTTT. Translating gives CASSPQPRRDTQYF.

The chain recombines TRBV19 with TRBJ2-7; no clear D. Germline V gene data show CDR1 as LNHDA and CDR2 as SQIVND (reference sequence). The CDR3 sequence is 13 residues long. V lost 3 bases and J 6 bases, leaving 12 bases between the germline ends. The CDR3 DNA reads as TGTGCCAGTAGTATTTCGTCCGGGCGCGAGCAGTACTTC. It is translated as CASSISSGREQYF. Complete variable domain (other parts from reference TRBV19 and TRBJ2-7): DGGITQSPKYLFRKEGQNVTLSCEQNLNHDAMYWYRQDPGQGLRLIYYSQIVNDFQKGDIAEGYSVSREKKESFPLTVTSAQKNPTAFYLCASSISSGREQYFGPGTRLTVT.

The chain joins TRBV15 to TRBJ2-5, with a tentative D call TRBD1 (6 bases). The V end lost 3 bases, the J end lost 7 bases, and 21 bases lay between the germline ends. CDR1 and CDR2 (germline): LNHNV, YYDKDF (reference sequence). The CDR3 is 16 amino acids. The CDR3 protein is CATSSVGTTTPWTQYF. CDR3 nucleotides: TGTGCCACCAGCAGTGTGGGGACAACCACTCCGTGGACCCAGTACTTC.

The chain has TRBV12-5 and TRBJ2-3; possibly TRBD2 for D (5 bases). The V end lost 3 bases, the J end lost 2 bases, and 9 bases lay between the germline ends. Germline V gives CDR1 LGHNT, CDR2 FRNRAP. The CDR3 runs 14 residues. The CDR3 DNA follows: TGTGCTAGTGGTTTCCGGGGTATCACAGATACGCAGTATTTT. Its translation: CASGFRGITDTQYF.

The V and J genes are TRBV7-1 and TRBJ1-1, with 11 nucleotides matching TRBD1. TRBV7-1 is filed as an ORF, its function uncertain. CDR3 length equals 17 residues. J gave up 1 base and V 5 bases, and 9 bases lay outside the gene matches. CDR3: CASSTRDRGAPNTEAFF. The DNA for the CDR3 is TGTGCCAGCAGCACCAGGGACAGGGGGGCCCCGAACACTGAAGCTTTCTTT.

CDR3 nucleotides: TGTGCTAGTGGTTTATACAGGACTGAAGCTTTCTTT. Its protein product is CASGLYRTEAFF. The chain has TRBV12-5 and TRBJ1-1; TRBD1 is a possible D gene (5 bases). Looked up from germline, CDR1 is LGHNT and CDR2 is FRNRAP. Trimming left V 3 bases short and J 5 bases short, with 7 bases between. The CDR3 sequence is 12 residues long.

This clone was observed a few times. The chain has TRBV18 and TRBJ1-1; a weak D match, TRBD1 (5 bases). Trimming shortened V by 5 bases and J by 0 bases, and 7 bases separated the two germline ends. Germline V CDR1 and CDR2: KGHSH, LQKENI. The CDR3 has 13 residues. CDR3 region: CASSKGVNTEAFF. CDR3 bases: TGTGCCAGCTCAAAAGGGGTGAACACTGAAGCTTTCTTT.

V is TRBV11-3 and J is TRBJ2-1; perhaps D is TRBD1 or TRBD2 (5 bases each). The V gene lost 5 bases and the J gene lost 4 bases, with 12 bases spanning the gap. The CDR3 consists of 14 residues. The germline gives CDR1 SGHNT, CDR2 YENEEA. CDR3 coding DNA: TGTGCCAGCAGCCCCCGGGACCCTTACAATGAGCAGTTCTTC. This encodes CASSPRDPYNEQFF.

V and J are TRBV11-3 and TRBJ2-7; 8 nucleotides align to TRBD1. From germline, CDR1 is SGHNT and CDR2 YENEEA. With V trimmed by 5 bases and J by 2 bases, 5 bases remained unmatched. This CDR3 has 14 amino acids. The DNA of the CDR3 is TGTGCCAGCAGCGCGACAGGGGATACCTACGAGCAGTACTTC. Protein product: CASSATGDTYEQYF.